The sequence of this T cell receptor beta chain was determined in a study of CD8 T cells in Susac syndrome. V lost 0 bases to trimming and J lost 4 bases; unmatched junction nucleotides: 5. CDR3 length equals 16 residues. The germline CDR1 and CDR2 sequences are KGHDR and SFDVKD. RNA was extracted with the RNeasy kit, and a quantity of about 0.45 to 1 ug was reverse transcribed using random hexamers. Amplification of the TCR beta CDR3 was carried out by immunoSEQ multiplex PCR, which spanned a total of 54 Vbeta and 13 Jbeta segments. TCRdb analysed the immunoSEQ multiplex PCR reads with MiXCR anew, one entry per CDR3 protein. The profile covers approximately 160,000 distinct CDR3 sequences, with under 95% appearing a single time and approximately 0.094% taken by the ten largest.

V is TRBV24-1 and J is TRBJ2-3, with TRBD2 identical over 8 bases. The sequence came from a human donor with multiple sclerosis. The specimen was CD4+ T cells from PBMCs. Written as DNA, the CDR3 is TGTGCCACCAGTGATTTGAACGGGAGGGGTGCAGATACGCAGTATTTT. Translation gives CATSDLNGRGADTQYF.